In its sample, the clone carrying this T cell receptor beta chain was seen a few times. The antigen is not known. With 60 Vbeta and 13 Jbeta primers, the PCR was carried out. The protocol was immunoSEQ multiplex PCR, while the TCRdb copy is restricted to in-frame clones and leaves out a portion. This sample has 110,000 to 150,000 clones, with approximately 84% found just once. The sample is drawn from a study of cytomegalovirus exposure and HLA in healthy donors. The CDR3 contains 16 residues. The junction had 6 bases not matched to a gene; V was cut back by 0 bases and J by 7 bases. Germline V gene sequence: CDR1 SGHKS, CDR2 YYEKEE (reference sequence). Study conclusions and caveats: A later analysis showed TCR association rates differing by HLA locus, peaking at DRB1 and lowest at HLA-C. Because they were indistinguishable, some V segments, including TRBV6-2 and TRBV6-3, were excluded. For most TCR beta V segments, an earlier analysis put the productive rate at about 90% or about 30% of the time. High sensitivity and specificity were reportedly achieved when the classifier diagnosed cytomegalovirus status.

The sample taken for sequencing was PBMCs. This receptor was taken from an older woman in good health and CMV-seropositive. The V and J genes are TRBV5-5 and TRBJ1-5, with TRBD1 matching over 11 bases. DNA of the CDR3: TGTGCCAGCAGCTTGGCCGGGACAGGGGGTTTGCAGCCCCAGCATTTT. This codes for CASSLAGTGGLQPQHF.